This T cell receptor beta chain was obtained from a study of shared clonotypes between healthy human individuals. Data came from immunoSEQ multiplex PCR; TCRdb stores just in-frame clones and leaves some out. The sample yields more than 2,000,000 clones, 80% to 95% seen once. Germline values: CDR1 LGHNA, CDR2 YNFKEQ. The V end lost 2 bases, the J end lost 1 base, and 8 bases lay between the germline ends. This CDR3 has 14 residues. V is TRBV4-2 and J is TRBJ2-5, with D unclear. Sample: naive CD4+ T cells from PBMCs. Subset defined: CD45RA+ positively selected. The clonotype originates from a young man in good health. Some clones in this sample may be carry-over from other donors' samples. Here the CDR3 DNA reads TGTGCCAGCAGCCAATCGGTGGGCCAAGAGACCCAGTACTTC. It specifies CASSQSVGQETQYF.